This T cell receptor beta chain was sequenced during a study of blood T cell repertoires in COVID-19. Turning to the study itself: Both acute and convalescent COVID-19 samples were obtained from the United States, Italy and Spain. PBMCs, B-cell-depleted T cells, or T cells provided the cDNA or gDNA that made up the material.

In the authors' methods: Reference gene primer amplification in the assay estimated nucleated cell counts. Method: immunoSEQ multiplex PCR; TCRdb's copy keeps in-frame clones and lacks some. V and J calls and clone size come straight from that table; D and trimming were deduced from the DNA. Among tens of thousands of clones listed, 75% to 90% were seen once. This clone counts as medium-sized. Looked up from germline, CDR1 is KGHDR and CDR2 is SFDVKD. The CDR3 consists of 17 residues. Losses at the gene ends were 4 bases for V and 4 bases for J; bases not matched to a gene: 12. Sequenced sample: peripheral blood. The source of this sequence is a human donor with acute or convalescent COVID-19. The donor label of this sample is uncertain. This chain uses TRBV24-1 with TRBJ2-3; TRBD2 matches 8 bases. CDR3 loop: CATSDLQPGLVPDTQYF. The CDR3 bases are TGTGCCACCAGTGACCTCCAACCGGGACTAGTTCCAGATACGCAGTATTTT.